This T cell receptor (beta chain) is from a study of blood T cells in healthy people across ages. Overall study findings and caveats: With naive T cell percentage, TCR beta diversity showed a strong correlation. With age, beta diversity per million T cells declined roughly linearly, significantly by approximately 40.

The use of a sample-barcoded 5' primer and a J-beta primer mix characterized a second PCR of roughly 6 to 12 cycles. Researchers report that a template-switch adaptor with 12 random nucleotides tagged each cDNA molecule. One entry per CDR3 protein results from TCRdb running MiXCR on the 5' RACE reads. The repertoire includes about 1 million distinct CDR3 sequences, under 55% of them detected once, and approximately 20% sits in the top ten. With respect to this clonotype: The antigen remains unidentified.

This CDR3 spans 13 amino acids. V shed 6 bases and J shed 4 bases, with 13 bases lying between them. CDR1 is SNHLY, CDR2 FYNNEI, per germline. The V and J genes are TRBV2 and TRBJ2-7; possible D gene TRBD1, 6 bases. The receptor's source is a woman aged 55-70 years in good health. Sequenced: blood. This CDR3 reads CASRQPDSYEQYF. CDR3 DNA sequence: TGTGCCAGCAGACAACCGGACAGTTACGAGCAGTACTTC.